The T cell receptor (beta chain) under discussion was sequenced for a study of shared clonotypes between healthy human individuals. Study-level background: Three plates were used per donor for CD4 naive, three for CD4 memory, two for CD8 naive and one for CD8 memory. General observations from the study: How much donors shared clonotypes was expected to be affected by sequencing depth. Estimated richness was generally greater in naive than memory subsets.

About this clone: Its matching antigen is unknown.

The assay was immunoSEQ multiplex PCR, and TCRdb's table has in-frame clones only and misses some. The data contain approximately 980,000 clones, 60% to 85% of them singletons. Germline CDR1 reads MDHEN; CDR2 reads SYDVKM. V lost 7 bases, J lost 4 bases, and 11 bases lay in between. This CDR3 contains 14 residues. J is TRBJ2-6 and V is TRBV28; D tentatively reads TRBD1 or TRBD2 (5 bases each). This clonotype was obtained from a man aged 18 to 29 in good health. Input material: memory CD4+ T cells sorted from blood. Subset denoted: CD45RA-negative fraction. The CDR3 region is CASIGTWGANVLTF. Written as DNA, the CDR3 is TGTGCCAGCATTGGGACCTGGGGGGCCAACGTCCTGACTTTC.